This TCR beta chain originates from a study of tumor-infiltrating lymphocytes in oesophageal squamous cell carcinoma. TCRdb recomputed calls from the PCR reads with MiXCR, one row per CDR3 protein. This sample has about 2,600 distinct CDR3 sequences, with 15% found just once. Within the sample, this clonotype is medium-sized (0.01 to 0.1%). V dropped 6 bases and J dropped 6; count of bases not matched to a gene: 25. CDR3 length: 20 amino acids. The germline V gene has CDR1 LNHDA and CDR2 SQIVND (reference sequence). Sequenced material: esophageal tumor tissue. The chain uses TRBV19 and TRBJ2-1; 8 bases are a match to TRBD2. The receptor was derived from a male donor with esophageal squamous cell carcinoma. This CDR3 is CASRRPPGSGSGGGSNEQFF. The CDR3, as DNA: TGTGCCAGTAGGCGACCGCCAGGGAGTGGGTCTGGCGGGGGGTCCAATGAGCAGTTCTTC.